This T cell receptor (beta chain) was found in a study of lymphopenia after photon versus proton radiotherapy. Data came from immunoSEQ multiplex PCR; TCRdb stores just in-frame clones and leaves some out. The sample lists about 26,000 clones, 85% to 90% occurring once. This CDR3 is built from 15 residues. Germline CDR1 MDHEN, CDR2 SYDVKM. Trimming removed 2 bases from V and 7 bases from J; junction bases left unmatched: 7. The sequencing used peripheral blood, collected from a patient treated with photon-based radiotherapy. The chain combines TRBV28 with TRBJ1-4; 7 nucleotides line up with TRBD1. This TCR was recovered from a young man with gastric cancer. This chain's CDR3 is CASSLERGLVEKLFF. The CDR3 region has the DNA TGTGCCAGCAGTTTAGAGAGGGGGCTTGTTGAAAAACTGTTTTTT.